Each of the 10 T cell receptor beta chains below was sequenced from the same sample in a study of T cell changes during pregnancy in multiple sclerosis. Profiled with immunoSEQ multiplex PCR; TCRdb holds only in-frame clones, not every one. The sample consists of over 55,000 clones, roughly 93% of them appearing once. The source material was peripheral blood, sampled after pregnancy. The receptors come from a female donor with multiple sclerosis, enrolled in a pregnancy study.

The chain employs TRBV7-3 and TRBJ2-1; perhaps TRBD1 as D (6 bases). V lost 0 bases and J 9 bases, leaving 9 bases between the germline ends. The CDR3 is 13 residues long. Germline loops: CDR1 SGHTA, CDR2 FQGTGA. CDR3 nucleotide sequence: TGTGCCAGCAGCTTAACGGAAGGGGGTGAGCAGTTCTTC. It is translated as CASSLTEGGEQFF.

The CDR3 sequence is CAALIGGEQFF. Written as DNA, the CDR3 is TGCGCCGCCCTTATCGGAGGAGAGCAGTTCTTC. The chain links TRBV5-1 to TRBJ2-1; D perhaps matches TRBD2 (5 bases). V was pared by 10 bases and J by 10 bases, with 15 bases between. Per germline, CDR1 SGHRS and CDR2 YFSETQ. CDR3 size: 11 residues.

CDR3 nucleotide sequence: TGTGCCAGCAGCTTATTGAGCGGGAGAGGGGAGCAGTACTTC. Its translation: CASSLLSGRGEQYF. The chain combines TRBV7-6 with TRBJ2-7, with 8 bases matching TRBD2. Per the germline V gene, CDR1 is SGHVS and CDR2 is FNYEAQ. V shed 2 bases, J shed 7 bases, and the junction held 7 bases outside the gene matches. This CDR3 has 14 amino acids.

The chain couples TRBV7-2 to TRBJ2-7; 7 nucleotides align to TRBD2. J lost 6 bases, V lost 5 bases, and 4 bases had no gene match. This CDR3 spans 12 amino acids. Looked up from germline, CDR1 is SGHTA and CDR2 is FQGNSA. CDR3 protein: CASSRPGGEQYF. CDR3 sequence (DNA): TGTGCCAGCAGCCGCCCGGGGGGCGAGCAGTACTTC.

The chain joins TRBV11-2 to TRBJ1-1, with 10 bases aligning to TRBD1. J was trimmed by 4 bases and V by 5 bases; bases with no gene match: 4. Germline V gene data show CDR1 as SGHAT and CDR2 as FQNNGV. The CDR3 contains 14 residues. Here the CDR3 DNA reads TGTGCCAGCAGCAAGACAGGGGGCTTCACTGAAGCTTTCTTT. This translates into CASSKTGGFTEAFF.

The chain couples TRBV7-2 to TRBJ1-1; D uncertain. The CDR3 length is 15 residues. V lost 5 bases, J lost 1 base, and 14 bases lay in between. Germline loops: CDR1 SGHTA, CDR2 FQGNSA. CDR3 DNA: TGTGCCAGCAGCCCTGACACTAGAACGAACACTGAAGCTTTCTTT. It translates to CASSPDTRTNTEAFF.

The chain joins TRBV4-3 to TRBJ2-2; D is possibly TRBD2 (5 bases). V gave up 2 bases and J gave up 2 bases, with 12 bases separating them. This CDR3 contains 16 residues. Germline V CDR1 and CDR2: LGHNA, YSLEER. This CDR3 is CASSQWKDSNTGELFF. In DNA, the CDR3 is TGCGCCAGCAGCCAATGGAAGGACTCTAACACCGGGGAGCTGTTTTTT.

This clone was recorded only once. The gene calls are TRBV4-1 and TRBJ2-6; TRBD2 might be the D (6 bases). This CDR3 comprises 18 residues. Looked up from germline, CDR1 is MGHRA and CDR2 is YSYEKL. With 2 bases removed from V and 0 bases from J, the gap between germline ends came to 14 bases. The CDR3 DNA reads TGCGCCAGCAGCCAATCCGCTAGCGTGCCCTCTGGGGCCAACGTCCTGACTTTC. Its translation: CASSQSASVPSGANVLTF.

This clone came up once. This chain joins TRBV5-4 and TRBJ1-3; no clear D. There are 16 residues in the CDR3. Germline V gene sequence: CDR1 SGHNT, CDR2 YYREEE (reference sequence). Between the trimmed V and J ends, which lost 1 base and 0 bases, there was a span of 11 bases. CDR3 bases: TGTGCCAGCAGCTTGCAGCCGGGTGGCTCTGGAAACACCATATATTTT. Its translation: CASSLQPGGSGNTIYF.

The V and J genes are TRBV28 and TRBJ2-7; 7 nucleotides align to TRBD1. This CDR3 region has 15 residues. J lost 0 bases, V lost 5 bases, and 7 bases had no gene match. Germline CDR1 is MDHEN and CDR2 is SYDVKM. The CDR3 DNA follows: TGTGCCAGCAGTCGAACGACAGGGTTCTCCTACGAGCAGTACTTC. Its translation: CASSRTTGFSYEQYF.